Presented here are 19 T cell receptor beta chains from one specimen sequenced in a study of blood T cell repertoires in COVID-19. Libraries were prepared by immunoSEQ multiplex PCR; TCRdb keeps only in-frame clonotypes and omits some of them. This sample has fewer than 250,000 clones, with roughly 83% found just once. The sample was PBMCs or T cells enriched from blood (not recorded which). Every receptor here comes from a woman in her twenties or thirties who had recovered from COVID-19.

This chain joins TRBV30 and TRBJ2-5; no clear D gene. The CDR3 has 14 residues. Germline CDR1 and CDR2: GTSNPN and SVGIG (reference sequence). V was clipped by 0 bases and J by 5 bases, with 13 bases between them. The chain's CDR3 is CAWSVRLGRETQYF. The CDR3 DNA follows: TGTGCCTGGAGTGTACGTCTAGGCCGGGAGACCCAGTACTTC. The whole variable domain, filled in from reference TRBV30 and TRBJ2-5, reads SQTIHQWPATLVQPVGSPLSLECTVEGTSNPNLYWYRQAAGRGLQLLFYSVGIGQISSEVPQNLSASRPQDRQFILSSKKLLLSDSGFYLCAWSVRLGRETQYFGPGTRLLVL.

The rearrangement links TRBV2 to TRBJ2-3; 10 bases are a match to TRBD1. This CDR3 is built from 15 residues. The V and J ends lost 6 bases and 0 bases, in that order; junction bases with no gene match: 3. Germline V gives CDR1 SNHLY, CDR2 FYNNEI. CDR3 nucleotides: TGTGCCAGCAGCGAGGACAGGGGGAGCACAGATACGCAGTATTTT. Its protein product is CASSEDRGSTDTQYF.

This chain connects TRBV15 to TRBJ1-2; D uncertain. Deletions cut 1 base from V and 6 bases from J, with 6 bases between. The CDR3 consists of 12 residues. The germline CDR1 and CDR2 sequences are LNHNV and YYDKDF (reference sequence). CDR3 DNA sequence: TGTGCCACCAGCAGAGGTTATAATGGCTACACCTTC. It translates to CATSRGYNGYTF.

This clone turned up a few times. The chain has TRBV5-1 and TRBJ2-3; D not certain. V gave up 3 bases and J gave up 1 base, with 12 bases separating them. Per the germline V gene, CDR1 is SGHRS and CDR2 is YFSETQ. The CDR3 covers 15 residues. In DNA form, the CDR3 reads TGCGCCAGCAGCTGGGCCGGCTTCGGCACAGATACGCAGTATTTT. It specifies CASSWAGFGTDTQYF.

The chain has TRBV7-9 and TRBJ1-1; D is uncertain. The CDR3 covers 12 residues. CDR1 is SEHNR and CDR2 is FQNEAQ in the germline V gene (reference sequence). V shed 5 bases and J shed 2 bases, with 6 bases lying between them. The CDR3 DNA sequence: TGTGCCAGCAGCCCTGTCAACACTGAAGCTTTCTTT. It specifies CASSPVNTEAFF.

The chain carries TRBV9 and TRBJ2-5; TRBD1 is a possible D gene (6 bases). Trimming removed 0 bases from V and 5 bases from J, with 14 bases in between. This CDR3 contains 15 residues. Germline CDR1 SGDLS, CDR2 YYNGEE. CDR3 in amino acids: CASSVEGRQVETQYF. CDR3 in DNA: TGTGCCAGCAGCGTAGAGGGACGACAGGTCGAGACCCAGTACTTC.

For the CDR3, the DNA is TGCGCCAGCAGACTACAGGGGAGCTCCTACAATGAGCAGTTCTTC. This gives the protein CASRLQGSSYNEQFF. This chain connects TRBV5-1 to TRBJ2-1, with 7 bases aligning to TRBD1. The CDR3 runs to 15 residues. CDR1 is SGHRS, CDR2 YFSETQ, per germline. With V trimmed by 5 bases and J by 0 bases, 5 bases remained unmatched.

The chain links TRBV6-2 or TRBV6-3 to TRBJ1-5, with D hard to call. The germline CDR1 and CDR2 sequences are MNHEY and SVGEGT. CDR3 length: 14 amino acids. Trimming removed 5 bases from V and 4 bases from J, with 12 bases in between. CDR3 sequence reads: CASSTRVRNQPQHF. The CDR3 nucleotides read TGTGCCAGCAGTACTCGGGTCCGTAATCAGCCCCAGCATTTT.

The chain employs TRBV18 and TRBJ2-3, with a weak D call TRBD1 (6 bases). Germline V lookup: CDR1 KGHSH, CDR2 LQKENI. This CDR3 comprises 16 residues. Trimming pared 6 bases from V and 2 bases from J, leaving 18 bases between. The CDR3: CASSRGRTASTDTQYF. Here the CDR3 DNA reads TGTGCCAGCTCCAGAGGGCGGACAGCATCCACAGATACGCAGTATTTT.

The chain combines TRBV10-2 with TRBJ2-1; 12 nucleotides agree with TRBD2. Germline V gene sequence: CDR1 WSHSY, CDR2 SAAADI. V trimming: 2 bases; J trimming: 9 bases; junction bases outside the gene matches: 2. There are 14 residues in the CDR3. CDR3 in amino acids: CASSETSGGSEQFF. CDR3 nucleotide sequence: TGCGCCAGCAGTGAGACTAGCGGGGGGAGTGAGCAGTTCTTC.

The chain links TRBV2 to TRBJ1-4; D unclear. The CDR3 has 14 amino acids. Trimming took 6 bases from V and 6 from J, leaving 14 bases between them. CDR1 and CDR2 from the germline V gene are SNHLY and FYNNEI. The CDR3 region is CASSADNWDEKLFF. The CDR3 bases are TGTGCCAGCAGCGCAGACAACTGGGATGAAAAACTGTTTTTT.

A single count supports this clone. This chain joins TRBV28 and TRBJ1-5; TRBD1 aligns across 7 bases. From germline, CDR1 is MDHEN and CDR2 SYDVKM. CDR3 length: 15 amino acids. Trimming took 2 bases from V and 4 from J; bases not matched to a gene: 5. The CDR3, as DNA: TGTGCCAGCAGTTTAACCCAGGGGGTTAATCAGCCCCAGCATTTT. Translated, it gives CASSLTQGVNQPQHF.

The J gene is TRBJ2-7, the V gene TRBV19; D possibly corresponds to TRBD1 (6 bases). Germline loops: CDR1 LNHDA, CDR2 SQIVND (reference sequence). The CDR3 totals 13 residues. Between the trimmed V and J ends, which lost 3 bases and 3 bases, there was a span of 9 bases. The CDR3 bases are TGTGCCAGTAGTATCCTACAGGGCTACGAGCAGTACTTC. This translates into CASSILQGYEQYF.

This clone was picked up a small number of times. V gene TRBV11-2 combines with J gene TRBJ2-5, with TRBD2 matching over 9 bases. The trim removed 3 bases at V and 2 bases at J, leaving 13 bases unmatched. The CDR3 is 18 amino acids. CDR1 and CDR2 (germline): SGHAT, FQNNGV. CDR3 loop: CASSFSGARLAAQETQYF. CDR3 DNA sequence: TGTGCCAGCAGCTTCTCAGGGGCTCGACTAGCGGCACAAGAGACCCAGTACTTC.

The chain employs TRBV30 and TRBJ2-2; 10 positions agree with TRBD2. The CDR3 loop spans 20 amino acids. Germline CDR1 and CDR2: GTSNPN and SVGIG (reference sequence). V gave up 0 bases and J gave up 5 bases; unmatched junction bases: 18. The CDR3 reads CAWSVIFGLAENDGTGELFF. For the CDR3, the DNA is TGTGCCTGGAGTGTAATATTCGGACTAGCGGAAAACGATGGGACCGGGGAGCTGTTTTTT.

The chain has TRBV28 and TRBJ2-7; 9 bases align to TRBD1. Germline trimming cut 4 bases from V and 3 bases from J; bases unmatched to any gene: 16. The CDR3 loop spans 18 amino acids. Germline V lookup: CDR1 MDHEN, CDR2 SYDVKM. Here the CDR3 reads CASSSQGAWTGAHYEQYF. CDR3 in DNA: TGTGCCAGCAGTTCCCAAGGGGCTTGGACAGGGGCTCACTACGAGCAGTACTTC.

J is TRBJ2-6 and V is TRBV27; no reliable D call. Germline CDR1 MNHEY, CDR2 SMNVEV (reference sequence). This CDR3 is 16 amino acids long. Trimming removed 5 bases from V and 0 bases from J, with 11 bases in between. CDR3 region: CASSAPQISGANVLTF. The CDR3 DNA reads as TGTGCCAGCAGTGCCCCACAGATCTCTGGGGCCAACGTCCTGACTTTC.

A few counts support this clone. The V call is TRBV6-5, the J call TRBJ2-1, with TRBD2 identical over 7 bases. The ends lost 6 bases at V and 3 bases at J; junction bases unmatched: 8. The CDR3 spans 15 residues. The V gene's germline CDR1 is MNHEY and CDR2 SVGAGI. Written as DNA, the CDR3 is TGTGCCAGCAGCGAGCTAGCGGCAAACTACAATGAGCAGTTCTTC. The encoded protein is CASSELAANYNEQFF.

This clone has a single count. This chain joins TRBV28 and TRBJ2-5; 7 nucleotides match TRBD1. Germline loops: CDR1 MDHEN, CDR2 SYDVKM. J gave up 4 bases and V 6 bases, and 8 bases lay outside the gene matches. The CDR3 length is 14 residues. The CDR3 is CASSLADRAETQYF. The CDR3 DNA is TGTGCCAGCAGCCTGGCCGACAGGGCAGAGACCCAGTACTTC.